The rows below give T cell receptor beta chains drawn from one sample of a study of T-cell memory formation after mild COVID-19. TCRdb re-analysed the 5' RACE reads in MiXCR, keeping a single row per CDR3 protein. This sample has 200,000 to 300,000 distinct CDR3 sequences, with 7.5% to 10% found just once. Sequencing was done on a sample of PBMCs or a T cell subset sorted from them (not recorded which). Receptors originate from a man between 18 and 29 years old who had mild COVID-19 (a few samples of this study predate the infection). Cell type and time point are not known. Each CDR3 is given with its conserved first and last residue. The D gene is left open where the match is weak. Size values are once, few and many counts, or a class for expanded clones, and some rows have none.

v_call	d_call	clone_size	j_call	cdr3_nt	cdr3_aa
TRBV4-1	NA	many	TRBJ2-6	TGCGCCAGCAGCCAAGTGTCCTCTGGGGCCAACGTCCTGACTTTC	CASSQVSSGANVLTF
TRBV29-1	NA	few	TRBJ2-3	TGCAGCGTTGAGTTGGCAGGGAGGGGGCCAGATACGCAGTATTTT	CSVELAGRGPDTQYF
TRBV13	NA	once	TRBJ1-3	TGTGCCAGCGCTGATGGAAACACCATATATTTT	CASADGNTIYF
TRBV25-1	NA	NA	TRBJ1-5	TGTGCCAGCCTGGAGGGAATACCCAGCAATCAGCCCCAGCATTTT	CASLEGIPSNQPQHF
TRBV12-3/TRBV12-4	TRBD1	many	TRBJ2-1	TGTGCCAGCAGCCTGACAGGGAACGATGAGCAGTTCTTC	CASSLTGNDEQFF
TRBV7-3	TRBD1	many	TRBJ2-3	TGTGCCAGCAGCAGGCCGGGACAGGGCACAGATACGCAGTATTTT	CASSRPGQGTDTQYF
TRBV6-5	NA	many	TRBJ2-6	TGTGCCAGCGGTGGAGGGGGCTCTGGGGCCAACGTCCTGACTTTC	CASGGGGSGANVLTF
TRBV4-2	TRBD2	NA	TRBJ2-1	TGTGCCAGCAGCCAAGTCTGGCTAGCGGGGGGGCAGGATGAGCAGTTCTTC	CASSQVWLAGGQDEQFF
TRBV12-3/TRBV12-4	NA	NA	TRBJ1-1	TGTGCCAGCAGCGCCTCAGCGAACACTGAAGCTTTCTTT	CASSASANTEAFF
TRBV11-2	NA	few	TRBJ1-1	TGTGCCAGCAGCTTGGCCGGGGCTGAAGCTTTCTTT	CASSLAGAEAFF
TRBV12-3/TRBV12-4	NA	few	TRBJ1-6	TGTGCCAGCAGGTCAACCGGGTCTGGAGCGTCACCCCTCCACTTT	CASRSTGSGASPLHF
TRBV29-1	NA	few	TRBJ2-2	TGCAGCGTTGTAGCGGAGAACACCGGGGAGCTGTTTTTT	CSVVAENTGELFF
TRBV12-3/TRBV12-4	TRBD2	few	TRBJ2-3	TGTGCCAGCAGCCCGGGACTAGCGGGGGGCGACACCGGCCTAGATACGCAGTATTTT	CASSPGLAGGDTGLDTQYF
TRBV5-8	NA	few	TRBJ1-1	TGTGCCAGCACCTTTTCAATCAGTGGGGGCACTGAAGCTTTCTTT	CASTFSISGGTEAFF
TRBV11-2	NA	few	TRBJ2-5	TGTGCCAGCAGCCGGGGGGCGGGGTCGTGGGAGACCCAGTACTTC	CASSRGAGSWETQYF
TRBV4-2	NA	few	TRBJ1-3	TGTGCCAGCAGCCAAGGAGGGGTGCTTGGAAACACCATATATTTT	CASSQGGVLGNTIYF
TRBV6-5	NA	few	TRBJ1-6	TGTGCCAGCAGTTACTCGACCGAAGGTAGTTCACCCCTCCACTTT	CASSYSTEGSSPLHF
TRBV28	NA	NA	TRBJ1-6	TGTGCCAGCTTTACAGGCTACAATTCACCCCTCCACTTT	CASFTGYNSPLHF
TRBV5-1	NA	many	TRBJ2-3	TGCGCCAGCAGCTCAGGCACGGGGGGCACAGATACGCAGTATTTT	CASSSGTGGTDTQYF
TRBV7-9	NA	few	TRBJ2-7	TGTGCCAGCAGCTTAGCGGGGAAGGGGTCCTACGAGCAGTACTTC	CASSLAGKGSYEQYF
TRBV5-5	NA	NA	TRBJ1-4	TGTGCCAGCAGCTTGGCCGTAGGGCCGGAAAAACTGTTTTTT	CASSLAVGPEKLFF
TRBV28	NA	few	TRBJ2-1	TGTGCCAGCGCCCCACGGAGCCTTTTGGAGCAGTTCTTC	CASAPRSLLEQFF
TRBV7-9	NA	NA	TRBJ2-1	TGTGCCAGCAGCTCGAGTGGGGCCAATTGGAATGAGCAGTTCTTC	CASSSSGANWNEQFF
TRBV20-1	NA	NA	TRBJ1-3	TGCAGTGCTAGATGGGGAAACACCATATATTTT	CSARWGNTIYF
TRBV11-2	NA	NA	TRBJ2-1	TGTGCCAGCAGCGTCAGGGATGAGCAGTTCTTC	CASSVRDEQFF
TRBV19	TRBD1	NA	TRBJ1-5	TGTGCCAGTAGTAACGGACAGGCCCCGGCTTTGCCCCAGCATTTT	CASSNGQAPALPQHF
TRBV3-1	NA	NA	TRBJ1-1	TGTGCCAGCAGCCAAGGCCCCTGGGGCACTGAAGCTTTCTTT	CASSQGPWGTEAFF
TRBV9	TRBD1	NA	TRBJ1-1	TGTGCCAGCAGCCCAAAGACAGGGATTTCTGAAGCTTTCTTT	CASSPKTGISEAFF
TRBV7-6	NA	NA	TRBJ2-1	TGTGCCAGCAGCCCGGGGGTCTCCTACAATGAGCAGTTCTTC	CASSPGVSYNEQFF
TRBV5-1	TRBD1	many	TRBJ2-2	TGCGCCAGCAGCTTGGGACAGGGGAGTACCGGGGAGCTGTTTTTT	CASSLGQGSTGELFF
TRBV4-3	NA	NA	TRBJ1-2	TGCGCCAGCAGCCAAGATCCGCCAGACGCTAACTATGGCTACACCTTC	CASSQDPPDANYGYTF
TRBV7-8	NA	few	TRBJ2-5	TGTGCCAGCAGCTTAGGCGGGGTGGAGACCCAGTACTTC	CASSLGGVETQYF
TRBV5-1	NA	NA	TRBJ1-4	TGCGCCAGCAGCTTGGGGTCCCCTAATGAAAAACTGTTTTTT	CASSLGSPNEKLFF
TRBV27	TRBD2	NA	TRBJ2-1	TGTGCCAGCAGTTTATTCGGGAGAGCGGGGGCCCGTAATGAGCAGTTCTTC	CASSLFGRAGARNEQFF
TRBV3-1	NA	NA	TRBJ2-7	TGTGCCAGCAGCCGGGGCGGGGACTCCTACGAGCAGTACTTC	CASSRGGDSYEQYF